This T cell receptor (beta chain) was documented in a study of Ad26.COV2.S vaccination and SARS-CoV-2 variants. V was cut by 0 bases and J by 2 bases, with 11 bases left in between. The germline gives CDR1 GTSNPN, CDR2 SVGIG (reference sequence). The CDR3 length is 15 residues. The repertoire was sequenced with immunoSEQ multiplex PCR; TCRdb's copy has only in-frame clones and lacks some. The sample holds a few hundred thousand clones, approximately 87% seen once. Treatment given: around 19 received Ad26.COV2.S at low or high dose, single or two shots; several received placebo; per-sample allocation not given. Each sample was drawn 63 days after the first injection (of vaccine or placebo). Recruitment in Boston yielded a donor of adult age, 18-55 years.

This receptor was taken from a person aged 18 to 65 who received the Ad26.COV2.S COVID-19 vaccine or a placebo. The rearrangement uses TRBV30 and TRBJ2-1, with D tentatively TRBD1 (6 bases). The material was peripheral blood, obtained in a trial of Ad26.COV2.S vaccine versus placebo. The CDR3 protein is CAWSVWDTTYNEQFF. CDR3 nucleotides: TGTGCCTGGAGTGTATGGGACACTACCTACAATGAGCAGTTCTTC.